Listed below are T cell receptor beta chains from one sample, sequenced in a study of T cell clones after liver transplantation. Profiled with immunoSEQ multiplex PCR; TCRdb holds only in-frame clones, not every one. The data contain 50,000 to 60,000 clones, less than 75% of them singletons. This sample comprised CD4+ T cells from blood, obtained at the 22-month timepoint. The origin of the receptors is a human patient who received a liver transplant. Some T cells may possibly be graft donor cells. Each CDR3 is given with its conserved first and last residue. Fields, in order: CDR3 protein, J gene, V gene, clone size. Some rows have no size entry. The others give once, few or many, or a class for an expanded clone.

CSVAGIGQETQYF TRBJ2-5 TRBV29-1 .
CASSSQGYYEQYF TRBJ2-7 TRBV7-9 .
CASSLLYRNYGYTF TRBJ1-2 TRBV5-5 .
CASSRVPPGARSPLHF TRBJ1-6 TRBV4-1 .
CASSPGQASTGELFF TRBJ2-2 TRBV18 .
CASSLYGTSGYNEQFF TRBJ2-1 TRBV11-3 few
CASSPSRTGSGEQYF TRBJ2-7 TRBV19 .
CASSPRSNYGYTF TRBJ1-2 TRBV11-2 .
CASSPRGNVEAFF TRBJ1-1 TRBV6-5 .
CASSHNDRAGNTIYF TRBJ1-3 TRBV4-1 .
CASRGGGDRAFF TRBJ1-1 TRBV7-9 .
CATLTSGANVLTF TRBJ2-6 TRBV6-5 .